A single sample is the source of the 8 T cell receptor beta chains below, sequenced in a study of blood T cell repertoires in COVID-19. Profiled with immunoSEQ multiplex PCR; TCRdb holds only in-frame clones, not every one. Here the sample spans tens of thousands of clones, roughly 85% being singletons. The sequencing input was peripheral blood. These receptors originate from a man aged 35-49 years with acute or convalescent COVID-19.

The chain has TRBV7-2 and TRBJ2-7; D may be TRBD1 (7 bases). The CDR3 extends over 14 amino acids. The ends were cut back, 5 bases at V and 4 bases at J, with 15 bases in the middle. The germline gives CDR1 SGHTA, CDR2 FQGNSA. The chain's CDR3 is CASSQGVGTYEQYF. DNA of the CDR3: TGTGCCAGCAGCCAGGGGGTCGGGACTTACGAGCAGTACTTC.

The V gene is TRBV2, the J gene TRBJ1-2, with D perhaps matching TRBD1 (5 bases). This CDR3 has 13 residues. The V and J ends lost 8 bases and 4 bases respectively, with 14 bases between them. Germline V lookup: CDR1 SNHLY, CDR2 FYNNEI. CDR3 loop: CASGRGFGYGYTF. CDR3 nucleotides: TGTGCCAGCGGGCGGGGGTTCGGCTATGGCTACACCTTC.

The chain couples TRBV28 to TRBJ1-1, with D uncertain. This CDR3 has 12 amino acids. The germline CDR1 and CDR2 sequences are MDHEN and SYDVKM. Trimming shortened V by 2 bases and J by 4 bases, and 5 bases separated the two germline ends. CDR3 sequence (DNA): TGTGCCAGCAGTTTACCCGGCACTGAAGCTTTCTTT. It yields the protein CASSLPGTEAFF.

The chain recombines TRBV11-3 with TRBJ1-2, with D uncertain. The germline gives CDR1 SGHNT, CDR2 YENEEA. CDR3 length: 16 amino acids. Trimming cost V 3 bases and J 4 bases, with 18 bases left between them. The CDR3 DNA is TGTGCCAGCAGCTTGGGTTTTAGCAGCTCCCTCTATGGCTACACCTTC. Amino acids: CASSLGFSSSLYGYTF.

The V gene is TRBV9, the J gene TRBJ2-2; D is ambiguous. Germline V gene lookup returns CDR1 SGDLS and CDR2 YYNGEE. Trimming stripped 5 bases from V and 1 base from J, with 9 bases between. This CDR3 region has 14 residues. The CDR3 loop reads CASRLTGNTGELFF. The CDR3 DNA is TGTGCCAGCAGACTGACGGGGAACACCGGGGAGCTGTTTTTT.

CDR3 residues: CASSLSGHGNQPQHF. CDR3 nucleotide sequence: TGTGCCAGCAGCTTGAGTGGGCATGGCAATCAGCCCCAGCATTTT. This chain connects TRBV5-6 to TRBJ1-5, with D unresolved. The germline CDR1 and CDR2 sequences are SGHDT and YYEEEE. The CDR3 loop spans 15 amino acids. V was trimmed by 1 base and J by 2 bases, leaving 10 bases between them.

The CDR3 loop reads CASSVAGTSKLNEQFF. In DNA, the CDR3 is TGTGCCAGCAGCGTGGCCGGGACTAGCAAGCTCAATGAGCAGTTCTTC. This sequence joins TRBV9 and TRBJ2-1; the match to TRBD2 covers 9 bases. V lost 2 bases, J lost 6 bases, and 9 bases stayed unmatched. The germline V gene has CDR1 SGDLS and CDR2 YYNGEE. The CDR3 runs 16 residues.

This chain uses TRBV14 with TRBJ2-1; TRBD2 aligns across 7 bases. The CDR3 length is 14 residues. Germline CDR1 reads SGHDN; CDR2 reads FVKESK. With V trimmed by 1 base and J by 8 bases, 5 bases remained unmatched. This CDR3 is CASSQGLAVDEQFF. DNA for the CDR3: TGTGCCAGCAGCCAAGGGCTAGCGGTCGATGAGCAGTTCTTC.